This TCR beta chain is drawn from a study of T-cell reconstitution after alpha-beta-depleted transplantation in children. This CDR3 spans 16 amino acids. Germline lookup yields CDR1 SGHAT and CDR2 FQNNGV. J was trimmed by 4 bases and V by 1 base; bases with no gene match: 5. Preparation of the TCRbeta library involved a method that used unique molecular identifiers. MiXCR, run by TCRdb on the PCR reads, gives a single entry per CDR3 protein. This table holds 440,000 or so distinct CDR3 sequences, about 40% found once. Findings of the study overall: Surviving recipient T cells and intrathymic progenitors accounted for some patients' high TCRbeta diversity at day 60.

This clonotype was counted between two and nine times. Its antigen is unidentified. The TCR sequence derives from a girl aged 2 to 9 with aplastic anemia, due to receive a stem cell transplant. V is TRBV11-2 and J is TRBJ2-1, with TRBD2 matching 9 bases. The material sequenced was PBMCs, taken before TCRalphabeta/CD19-depleted stem cell transplant. For the CDR3, the DNA is TGTGCCAGCAGCTTAGTCGGGACTAGCTATTACAATGAGCAGTTCTTC. Its protein is CASSLVGTSYYNEQFF.